This record looks at one T cell receptor (beta chain) sequence and its context. Its antigen is unknown. This sample is part of a study of lymphopenia after photon versus proton radiotherapy. Study results and caveats: A bigger post-nadir fall in TCR diversity correlated inversely with survival time in deceased patients. After the lymphocyte nadir, photon-treated repertoires showed oligoclonal expansion, especially of CD8+ Temra cells. Relative stability marked proton patients; photon patients lost diversity and naive cells.

TCRdb's table, derived via immunoSEQ multiplex PCR, lists solely in-frame clones and lacks some. The sample carries roughly 20,000 clones, about 90% recorded once. Germline V gives CDR1 SGDLS, CDR2 YYNGEE. The CDR3 totals 17 residues. V trimming: 0 bases; J trimming: 0 bases; junction bases outside the gene matches: 6. Source: peripheral blood, taken from a patient treated with photon-based radiotherapy. This clonotype was sampled from a man aged 55 to 70 with pancreatic cancer. The chain employs TRBV9 and TRBJ2-5; 9 positions agree with TRBD2. The CDR3, as DNA: TGTGCCAGCAGCGTAGGATTTAGCGGGGGATACCAAGAGACCCAGTACTTC. Its protein product is CASSVGFSGGYQETQYF. Based on the CDR3 plus reference TRBV9 and TRBJ2-5, the full variable domain is DSGVTQTPKHLITATGQRVTLRCSPRSGDLSVYWYQQSLDQGLQFLIQYYNGEERAKGNILERFSAQQFPDLHSELNLSSLELGDSALYFCASSVGFSGGYQETQYFGPGTRLLVL.